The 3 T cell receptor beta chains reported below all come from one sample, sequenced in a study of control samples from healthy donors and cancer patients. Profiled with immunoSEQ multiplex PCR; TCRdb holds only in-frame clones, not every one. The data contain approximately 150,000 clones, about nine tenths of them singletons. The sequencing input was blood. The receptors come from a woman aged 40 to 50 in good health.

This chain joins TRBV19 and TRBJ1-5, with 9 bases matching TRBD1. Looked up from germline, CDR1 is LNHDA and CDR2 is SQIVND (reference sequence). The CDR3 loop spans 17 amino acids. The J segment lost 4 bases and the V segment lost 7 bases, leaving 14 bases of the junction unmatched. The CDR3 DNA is TGTGCCAGTAAAGAAACAGGGGGCTTCTTAGCAAATCAGCCCCAGCATTTT. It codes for CASKETGGFLANQPQHF.

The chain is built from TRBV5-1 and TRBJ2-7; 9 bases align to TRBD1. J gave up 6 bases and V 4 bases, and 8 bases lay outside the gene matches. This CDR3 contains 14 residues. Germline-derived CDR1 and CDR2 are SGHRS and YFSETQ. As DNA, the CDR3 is TGCGCCAGCAGCATCGGACAGGGGAGCGGCGAGCAGTACTTC. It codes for CASSIGQGSGEQYF.

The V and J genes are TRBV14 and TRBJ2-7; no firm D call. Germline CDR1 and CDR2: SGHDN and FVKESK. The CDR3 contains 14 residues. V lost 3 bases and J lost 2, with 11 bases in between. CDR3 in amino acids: CASSHRLTTYEQYF. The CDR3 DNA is TGTGCCAGCAGCCACAGACTTACTACCTACGAGCAGTACTTC.